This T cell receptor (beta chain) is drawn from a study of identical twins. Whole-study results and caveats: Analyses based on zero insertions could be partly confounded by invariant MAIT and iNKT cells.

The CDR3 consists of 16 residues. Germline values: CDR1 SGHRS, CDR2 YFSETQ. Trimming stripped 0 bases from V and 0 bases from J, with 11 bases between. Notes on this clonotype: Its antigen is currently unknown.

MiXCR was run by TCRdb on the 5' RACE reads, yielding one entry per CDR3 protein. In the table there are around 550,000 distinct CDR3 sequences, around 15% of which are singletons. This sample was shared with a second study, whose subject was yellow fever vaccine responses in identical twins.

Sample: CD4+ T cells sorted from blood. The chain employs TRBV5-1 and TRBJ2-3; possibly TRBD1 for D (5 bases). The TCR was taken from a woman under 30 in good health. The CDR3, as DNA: TGCGCCAGCAGCTTGGACGGACAAACTAGCACAGATACGCAGTATTTT. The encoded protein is CASSLDGQTSTDTQYF.